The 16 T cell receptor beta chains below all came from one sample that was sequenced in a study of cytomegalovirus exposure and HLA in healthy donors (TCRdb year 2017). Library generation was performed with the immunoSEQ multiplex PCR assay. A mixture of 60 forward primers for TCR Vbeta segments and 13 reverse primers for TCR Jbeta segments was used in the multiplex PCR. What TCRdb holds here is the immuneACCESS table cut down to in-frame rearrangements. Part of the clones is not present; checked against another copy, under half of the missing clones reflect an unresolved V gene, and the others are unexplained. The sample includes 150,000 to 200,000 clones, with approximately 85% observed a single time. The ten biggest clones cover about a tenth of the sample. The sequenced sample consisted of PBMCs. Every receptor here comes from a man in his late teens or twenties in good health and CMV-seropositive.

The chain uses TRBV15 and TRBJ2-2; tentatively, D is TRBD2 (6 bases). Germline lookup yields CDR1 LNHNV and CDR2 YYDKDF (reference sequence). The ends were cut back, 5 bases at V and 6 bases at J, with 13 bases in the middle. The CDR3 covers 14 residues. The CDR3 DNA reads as TGTGCCACCAGCTCCCTGGGGGAGGCCGGGGAGCTGTTTTTT. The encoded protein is CATSSLGEAGELFF.

The DNA of the CDR3 is TGTGCCAGCAGTTCCCGGGACATGCGGGACGAGCAGTACTTC. This translates into CASSSRDMRDEQYF. The chain is built from TRBV7-9 and TRBJ2-7, with D tentatively TRBD1 (6 bases). In germline, CDR1 is SEHNR, CDR2 FQNEAQ (reference sequence). V lost 6 bases to trimming and J lost 5 bases, with 17 bases between them. There are 14 residues in the CDR3.

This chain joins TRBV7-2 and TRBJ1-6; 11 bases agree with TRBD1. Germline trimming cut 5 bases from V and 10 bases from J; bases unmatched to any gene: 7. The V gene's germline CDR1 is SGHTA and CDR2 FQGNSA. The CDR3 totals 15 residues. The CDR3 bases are TGTGCCAGCAGCACCTCCGGGACAGGGGGGTCACCCCTCCACTTT. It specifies CASSTSGTGGSPLHF.

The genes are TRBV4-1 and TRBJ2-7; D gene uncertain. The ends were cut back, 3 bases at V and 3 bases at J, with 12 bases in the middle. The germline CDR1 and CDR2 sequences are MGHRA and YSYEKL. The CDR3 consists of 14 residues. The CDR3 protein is CASSHPGSNYEQYF. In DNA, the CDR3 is TGCGCCAGCAGCCATCCCGGGTCAAACTACGAGCAGTACTTC.

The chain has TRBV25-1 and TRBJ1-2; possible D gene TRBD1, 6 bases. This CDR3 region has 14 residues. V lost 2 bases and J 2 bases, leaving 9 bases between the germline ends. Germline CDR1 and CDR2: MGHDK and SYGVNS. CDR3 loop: CASSEAGVNYGYTF. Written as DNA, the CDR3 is TGTGCCAGCAGTGAAGCAGGGGTGAACTATGGCTACACCTTC.

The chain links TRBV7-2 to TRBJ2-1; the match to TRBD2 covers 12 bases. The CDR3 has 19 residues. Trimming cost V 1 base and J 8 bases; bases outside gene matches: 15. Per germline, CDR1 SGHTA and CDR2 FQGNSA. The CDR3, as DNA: TGTGCCAGCAGCTTAGTAGGAAGGGCTAGCGGGGGGGAGTCATATGAGCAGTTCTTC. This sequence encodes CASSLVGRASGGESYEQFF.

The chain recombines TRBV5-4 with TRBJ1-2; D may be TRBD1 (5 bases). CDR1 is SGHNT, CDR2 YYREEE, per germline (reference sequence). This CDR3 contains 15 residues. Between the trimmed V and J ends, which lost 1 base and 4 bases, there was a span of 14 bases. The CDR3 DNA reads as TGTGCCAGCAGCTTGCCCCCGGGACTGAGCTATGGCTACACCTTC. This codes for CASSLPPGLSYGYTF.

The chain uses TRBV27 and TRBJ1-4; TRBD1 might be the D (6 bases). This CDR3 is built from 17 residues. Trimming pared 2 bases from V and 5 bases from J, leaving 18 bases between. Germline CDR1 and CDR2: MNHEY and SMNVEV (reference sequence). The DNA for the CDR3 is TGTGCCAGCAGTTTAGCCCAGGGGTGGAGGACGAATGAAAAACTGTTTTTT. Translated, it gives CASSLAQGWRTNEKLFF.

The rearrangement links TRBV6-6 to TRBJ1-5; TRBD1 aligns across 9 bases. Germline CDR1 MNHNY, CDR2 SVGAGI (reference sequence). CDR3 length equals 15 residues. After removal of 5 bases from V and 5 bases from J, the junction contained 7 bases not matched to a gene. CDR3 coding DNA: TGTGCCAGCAGTCCTCGGACAGGGGAGGATCAGCCCCAGCATTTT. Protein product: CASSPRTGEDQPQHF.

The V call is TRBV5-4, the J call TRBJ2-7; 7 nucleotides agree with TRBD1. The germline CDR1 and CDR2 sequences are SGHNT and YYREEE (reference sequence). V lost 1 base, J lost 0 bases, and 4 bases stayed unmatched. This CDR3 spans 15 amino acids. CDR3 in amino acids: CASSLWAGGSYEQYF. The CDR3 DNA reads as TGTGCCAGCAGCTTGTGGGCAGGGGGCTCCTACGAGCAGTACTTC.

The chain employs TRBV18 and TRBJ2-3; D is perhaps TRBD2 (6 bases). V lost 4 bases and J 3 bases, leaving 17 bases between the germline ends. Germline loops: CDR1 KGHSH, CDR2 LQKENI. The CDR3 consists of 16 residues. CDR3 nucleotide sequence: TGTGCCAGCTCACGGCGGCCGGGGGAAAGTACAGATACGCAGTATTTT. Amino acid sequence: CASSRRPGESTDTQYF.

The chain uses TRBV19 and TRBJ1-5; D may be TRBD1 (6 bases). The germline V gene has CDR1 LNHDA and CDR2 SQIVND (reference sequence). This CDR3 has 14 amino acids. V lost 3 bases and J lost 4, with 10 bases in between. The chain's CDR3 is CASSIGRGNQPQHF. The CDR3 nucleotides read TGTGCCAGTAGTATCGGCAGGGGTAATCAGCCCCAGCATTTT.

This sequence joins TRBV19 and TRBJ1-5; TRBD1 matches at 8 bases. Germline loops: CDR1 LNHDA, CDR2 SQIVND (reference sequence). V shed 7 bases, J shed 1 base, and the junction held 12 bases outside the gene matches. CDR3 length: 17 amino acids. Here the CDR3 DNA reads TGTGCCAGTAAAAGGGCAGGGGGCATGAAGAGCAATCAGCCCCAGCATTTT. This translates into CASKRAGGMKSNQPQHF.

This chain's CDR3 is CASSARTGVYGYTF. CDR3 nucleotides: TGTGCCAGCAGTGCTAGGACAGGGGTGTATGGCTACACCTTC. V and J are TRBV6-1 and TRBJ1-2; 9 bases are a match to TRBD1. The CDR3 extends over 14 amino acids. Germline-derived CDR1 and CDR2 are MNHNS and SASEGT. V lost 4 bases, J lost 5 bases, and 5 bases stayed unmatched.

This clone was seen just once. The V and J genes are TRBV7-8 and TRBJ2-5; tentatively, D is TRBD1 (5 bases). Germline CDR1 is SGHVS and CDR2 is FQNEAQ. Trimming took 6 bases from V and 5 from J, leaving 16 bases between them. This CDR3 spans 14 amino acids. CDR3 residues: CASRKQGVRETQYF. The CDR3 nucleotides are TGTGCCAGCAGAAAACAAGGGGTCAGGGAGACCCAGTACTTC.

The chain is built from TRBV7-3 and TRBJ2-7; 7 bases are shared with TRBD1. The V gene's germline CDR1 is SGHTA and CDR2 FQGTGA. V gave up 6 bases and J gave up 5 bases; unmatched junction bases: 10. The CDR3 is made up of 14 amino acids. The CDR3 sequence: CASRPGQPPHEQYF. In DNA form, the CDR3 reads TGTGCCAGCAGGCCGGGACAGCCCCCCCACGAGCAGTACTTC. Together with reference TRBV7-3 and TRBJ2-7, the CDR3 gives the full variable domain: GAGVSQTPSNKVTEKGKYVELRCDPISGHTALYWYRQSLGQGPEFLIYFQGTGAADDSGLPNDRFFAVRPEGSVSTLKIQRTERGDSAVYLCASRPGQPPHEQYFGPGTRLTVT.